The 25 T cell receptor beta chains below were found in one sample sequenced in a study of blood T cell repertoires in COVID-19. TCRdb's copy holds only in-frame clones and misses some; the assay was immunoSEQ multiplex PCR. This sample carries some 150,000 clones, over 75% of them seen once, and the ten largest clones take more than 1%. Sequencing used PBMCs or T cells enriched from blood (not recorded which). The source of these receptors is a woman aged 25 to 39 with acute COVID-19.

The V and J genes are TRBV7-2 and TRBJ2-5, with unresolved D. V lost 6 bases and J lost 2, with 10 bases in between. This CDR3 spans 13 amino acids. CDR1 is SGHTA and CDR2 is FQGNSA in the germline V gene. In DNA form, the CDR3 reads TGTGCCAGCAGTCCCCGCAGGCAAGAGACCCAGTACTTC. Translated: CASSPRRQETQYF.

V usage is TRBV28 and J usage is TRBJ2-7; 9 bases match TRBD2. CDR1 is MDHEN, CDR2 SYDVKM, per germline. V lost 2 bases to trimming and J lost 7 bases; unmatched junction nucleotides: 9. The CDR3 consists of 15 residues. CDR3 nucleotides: TGTGCCAGCAGTTTAGGCGCGGGAGGGCCTACAGAGCAGTACTTC. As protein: CASSLGAGGPTEQYF.

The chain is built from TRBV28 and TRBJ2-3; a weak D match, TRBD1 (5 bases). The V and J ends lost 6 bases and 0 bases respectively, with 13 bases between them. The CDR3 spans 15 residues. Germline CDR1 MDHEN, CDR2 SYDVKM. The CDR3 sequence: CASRPTGFSTDTQYF. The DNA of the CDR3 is TGTGCCAGCAGGCCTACAGGTTTTAGCACAGATACGCAGTATTTT. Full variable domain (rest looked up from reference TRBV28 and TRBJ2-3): DVKVTQSSRYLVKRTGEKVFLECVQDMDHENMFWYRQDPGLGLRLIYFSYDVKMKEKGDIPEGYSVSREKKERFSLILESASTNQTSMYLCASRPTGFSTDTQYFGPGTRLTVL.

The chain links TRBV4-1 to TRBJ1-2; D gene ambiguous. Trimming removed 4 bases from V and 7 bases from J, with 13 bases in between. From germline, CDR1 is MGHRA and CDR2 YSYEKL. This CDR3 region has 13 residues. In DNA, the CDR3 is TGCGCCAGCAGCCTAACTACAGAGGGTGGCTACACCTTC. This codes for CASSLTTEGGYTF.

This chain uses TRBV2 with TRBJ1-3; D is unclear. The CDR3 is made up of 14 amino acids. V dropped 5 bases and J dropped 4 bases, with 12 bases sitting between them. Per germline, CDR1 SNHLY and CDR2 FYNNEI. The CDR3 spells CASSPETSGNTIYF. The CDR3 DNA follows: TGTGCCAGCAGTCCCGAAACTTCAGGAAACACCATATATTTT.

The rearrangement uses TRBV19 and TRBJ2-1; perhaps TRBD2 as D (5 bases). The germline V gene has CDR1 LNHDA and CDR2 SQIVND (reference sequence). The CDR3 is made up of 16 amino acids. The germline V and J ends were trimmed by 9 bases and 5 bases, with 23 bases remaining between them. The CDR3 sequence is CASTPNRADYNNEQFF. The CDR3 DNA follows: TGTGCCAGCACCCCGAATCGAGCGGATTATAACAATGAGCAGTTCTTC.

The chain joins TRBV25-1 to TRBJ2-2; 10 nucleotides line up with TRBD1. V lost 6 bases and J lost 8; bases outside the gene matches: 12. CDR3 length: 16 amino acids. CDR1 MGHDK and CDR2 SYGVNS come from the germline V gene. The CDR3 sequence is CASSESGTGVSGELFF. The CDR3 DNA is TGTGCCAGCAGCGAGTCCGGGACAGGGGTATCGGGGGAGCTGTTTTTT.

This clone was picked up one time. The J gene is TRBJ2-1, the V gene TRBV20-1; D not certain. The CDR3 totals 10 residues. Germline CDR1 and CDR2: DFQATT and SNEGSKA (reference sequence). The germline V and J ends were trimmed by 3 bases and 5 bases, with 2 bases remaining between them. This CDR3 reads CSASNNEQFF. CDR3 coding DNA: TGCAGTGCTAGCAACAATGAGCAGTTCTTC.

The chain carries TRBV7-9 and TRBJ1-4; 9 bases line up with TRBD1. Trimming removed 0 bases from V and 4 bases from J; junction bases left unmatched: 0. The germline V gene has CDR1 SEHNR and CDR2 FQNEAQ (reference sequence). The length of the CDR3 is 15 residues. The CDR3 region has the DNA TGTGCCAGCAGCTTAGCGGGACAGGGTAATGAAAAACTGTTTTTT. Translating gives CASSLAGQGNEKLFF.

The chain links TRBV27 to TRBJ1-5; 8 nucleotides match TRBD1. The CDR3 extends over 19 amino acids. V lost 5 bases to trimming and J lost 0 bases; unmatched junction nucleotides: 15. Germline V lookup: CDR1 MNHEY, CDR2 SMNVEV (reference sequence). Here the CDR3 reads CASSLLPTGGRYSNQPQHF. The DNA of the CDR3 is TGTGCCAGCAGTCTACTCCCTACAGGGGGAAGGTATAGCAATCAGCCCCAGCATTTT.

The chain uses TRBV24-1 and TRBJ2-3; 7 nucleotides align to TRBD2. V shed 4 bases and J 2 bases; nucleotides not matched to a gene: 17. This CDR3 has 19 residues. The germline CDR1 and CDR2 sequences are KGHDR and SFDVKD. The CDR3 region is CATSDPGTMGGLDTDTQYF. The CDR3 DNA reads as TGTGCCACCAGTGACCCCGGGACTATGGGGGGTTTAGACACAGATACGCAGTATTTT.

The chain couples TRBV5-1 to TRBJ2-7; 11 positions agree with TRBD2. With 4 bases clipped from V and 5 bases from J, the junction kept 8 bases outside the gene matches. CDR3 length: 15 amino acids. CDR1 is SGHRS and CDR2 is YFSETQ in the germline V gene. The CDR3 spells CASSRSGRDGHEQYF. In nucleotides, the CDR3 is TGCGCCAGCAGCCGTAGCGGGAGGGACGGGCACGAGCAGTACTTC.

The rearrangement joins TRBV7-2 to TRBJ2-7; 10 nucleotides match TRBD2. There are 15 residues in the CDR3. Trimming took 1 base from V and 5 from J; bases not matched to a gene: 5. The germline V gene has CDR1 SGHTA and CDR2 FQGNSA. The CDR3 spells CASSLGGLAGDEQYF. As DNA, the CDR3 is TGTGCCAGCAGCTTAGGGGGGCTAGCGGGAGACGAGCAGTACTTC.

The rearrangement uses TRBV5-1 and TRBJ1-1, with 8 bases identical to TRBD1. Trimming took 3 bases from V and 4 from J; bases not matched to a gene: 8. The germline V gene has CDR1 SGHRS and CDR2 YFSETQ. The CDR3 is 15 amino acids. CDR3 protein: CASSYRTGSITEAFF. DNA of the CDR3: TGCGCCAGCAGCTACCGGACAGGGAGCATCACTGAAGCTTTCTTT.

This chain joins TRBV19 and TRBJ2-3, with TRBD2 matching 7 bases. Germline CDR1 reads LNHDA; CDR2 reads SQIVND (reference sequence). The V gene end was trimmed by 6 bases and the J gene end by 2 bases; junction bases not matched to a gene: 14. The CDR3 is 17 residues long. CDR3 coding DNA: TGTGCCAGTAGCCCTGAGTCTCTAGCGGAGTTCACAGATACGCAGTATTTT. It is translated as CASSPESLAEFTDTQYF.

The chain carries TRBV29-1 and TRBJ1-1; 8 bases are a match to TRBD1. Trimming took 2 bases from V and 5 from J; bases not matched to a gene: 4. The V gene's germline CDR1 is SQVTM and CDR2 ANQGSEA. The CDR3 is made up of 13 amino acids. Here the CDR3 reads CSVELGQGTEAFF. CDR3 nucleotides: TGCAGCGTTGAACTAGGACAGGGTACTGAAGCTTTCTTT.

CDR3 residues: CASSYSADRVHEQYF. DNA of the CDR3: TGTGCCAGCAGTTACTCGGCGGACAGGGTACACGAGCAGTACTTC. The V and J genes are TRBV6-5 and TRBJ2-7, with 8 bases that match TRBD1. In germline, CDR1 is MNHEY, CDR2 SVGAGI. This CDR3 comprises 15 residues. V shed 0 bases and J 5 bases; nucleotides not matched to a gene: 6.

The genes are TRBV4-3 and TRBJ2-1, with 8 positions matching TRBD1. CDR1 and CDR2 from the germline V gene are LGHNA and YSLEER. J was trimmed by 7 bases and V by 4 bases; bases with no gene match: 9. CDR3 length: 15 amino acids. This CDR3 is CASSRTGGIGNEQFF. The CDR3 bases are TGCGCCAGCAGCCGAACAGGGGGTATCGGGAATGAGCAGTTCTTC.

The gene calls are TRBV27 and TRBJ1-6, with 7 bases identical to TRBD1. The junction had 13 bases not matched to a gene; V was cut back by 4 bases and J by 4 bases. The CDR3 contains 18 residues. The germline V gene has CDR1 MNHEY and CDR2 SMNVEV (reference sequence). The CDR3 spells CASSSGPTGKLYNSPLHF. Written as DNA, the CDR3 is TGTGCCAGCAGTTCCGGCCCGACAGGGAAATTATATAATTCACCCCTCCACTTT.

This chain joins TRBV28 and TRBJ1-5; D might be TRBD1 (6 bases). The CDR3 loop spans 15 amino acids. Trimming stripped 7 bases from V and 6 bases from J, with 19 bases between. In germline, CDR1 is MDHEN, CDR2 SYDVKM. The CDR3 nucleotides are TGTGCCAGCACCTTGACAGGCAAAGGAATTCAGCCCCAGCATTTT. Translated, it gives CASTLTGKGIQPQHF.

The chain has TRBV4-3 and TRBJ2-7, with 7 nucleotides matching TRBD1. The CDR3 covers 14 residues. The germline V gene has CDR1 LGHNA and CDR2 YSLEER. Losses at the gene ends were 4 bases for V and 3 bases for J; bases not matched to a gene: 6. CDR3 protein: CASSLRDRHYEQYF. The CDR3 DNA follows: TGCGCCAGCAGCCTCCGGGACAGACACTACGAGCAGTACTTC.

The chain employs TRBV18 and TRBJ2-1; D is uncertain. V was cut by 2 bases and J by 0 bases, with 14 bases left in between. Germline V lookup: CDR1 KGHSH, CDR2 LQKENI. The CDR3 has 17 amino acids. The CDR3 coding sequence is TGTGCCAGCTCACCAACCAGTTCGGGTAGCTCCTACAATGAGCAGTTCTTC. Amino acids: CASSPTSSGSSYNEQFF.

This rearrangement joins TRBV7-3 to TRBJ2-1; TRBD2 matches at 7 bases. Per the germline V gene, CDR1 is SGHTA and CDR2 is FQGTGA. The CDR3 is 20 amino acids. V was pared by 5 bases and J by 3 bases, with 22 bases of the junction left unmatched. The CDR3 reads CASSQGGSRASGRDYNEQFF. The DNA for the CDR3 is TGTGCCAGCAGCCAGGGCGGGTCGAGGGCTAGCGGTAGAGACTACAATGAGCAGTTCTTC.

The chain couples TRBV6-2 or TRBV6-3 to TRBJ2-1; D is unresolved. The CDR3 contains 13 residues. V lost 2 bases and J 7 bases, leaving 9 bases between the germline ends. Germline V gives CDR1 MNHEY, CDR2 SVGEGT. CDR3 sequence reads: CASSYVWSNEQFF. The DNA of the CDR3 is TGTGCCAGCAGTTACGTCTGGAGTAATGAGCAGTTCTTC.

CDR3 in DNA: TGTGCCAGCAGTTACTCGGTGGGGCAGAGCTCCTACGAGCAGTACTTC. It specifies CASSYSVGQSSYEQYF. The chain uses TRBV6-6 and TRBJ2-7; a possible D gene is TRBD1 (5 bases). With 0 bases removed from V and 0 bases from J, the gap between germline ends came to 12 bases. CDR1 MNHNY and CDR2 SVGAGI come from the germline V gene (reference sequence). The CDR3 has 16 residues.